The clone carrying this T cell receptor (beta chain) was counted once. This specimen belongs to a study of blood T cell repertoires in COVID-19. In the authors' methods: Amplification of reference gene primers provided the estimated nucleated cell counts. Method: immunoSEQ multiplex PCR; TCRdb's copy keeps in-frame clones and lacks some. Clonal size and the V and J genes are those of that table, whereas D and trimming came from the DNA. The repertoire has approximately 200,000 clones, 80% to 90% of them found once; the top ten carry about 10%. The CDR3 runs to 11 residues. Trimming removed 0 bases at V and 6 bases at J, with 2 bases between. Germline-derived CDR1 and CDR2 are SEHNR and FQNEAQ (reference sequence).

Sequencing was done on a sample of peripheral blood. V is TRBV7-9 and J is TRBJ1-1; D gene unclear. This clonotype was obtained from a woman older than 75 with acute or convalescent COVID-19. CDR3 DNA sequence: TGTGCCAGCAGCTTAGCCGCTGAAGCTTTCTTT. This sequence encodes CASSLAAEAFF.